The 2 T cell receptor beta chains below all came from one sample that was sequenced in a study of shared clonotypes between healthy human individuals (TCRdb year 2020). Library method: the immunoSEQ multiplex PCR assay. TCRdb obtained this table from immuneACCESS and retained in-frame rearrangements with V and J assigned. These tables miss some clones; where compared with another copy, unresolved V genes account for less than half of the shortfall, and the remainder is unexplained. This sample comprises about 2,200,000 clones, 85% to 95% of them detected only once. The ten largest clones take up 1.5% to 2% of the sample. For the CD8 naive samples, CD45RO-negative cells were positively selected for CCR7, yielding a CD45RA+CCR7+ population from which TemRA cells were excluded. Sequencing input: naive CD8+ T cells from PBMCs. Taken with the paper, the label for cell subset or site translates to: CD45RA+CCR7+. These receptors were obtained from a man aged 18 to 30 in good health. Some clones in this sample may be carry-over from other donors' samples.

J is TRBJ1-2 and V is TRBV28; unclear D gene. The ends were cut back, 5 bases at V and 4 bases at J, with 17 bases in the middle. The CDR3 has 15 residues. Germline V gives CDR1 MDHEN, CDR2 SYDVKM. The CDR3 reads CASSPQPGRSYGYTF. DNA for the CDR3: TGTGCCAGCAGTCCCCAGCCGGGGAGGAGCTATGGCTACACCTTC.

To note about this clone: Other DNA sequences of this sample code for an identical CDR3. J is TRBJ2-1 and V is TRBV27, with D perhaps TRBD2 (6 bases). Deletions cut 6 bases from V and 1 base from J, with 10 bases between. In germline, CDR1 is MNHEY, CDR2 SMNVEV (reference sequence). This CDR3 has 14 amino acids. The CDR3 is CASSSGGSYNEQFF. The CDR3 DNA reads as TGTGCCAGCAGCTCCGGGGGTTCCTACAATGAGCAGTTCTTC.